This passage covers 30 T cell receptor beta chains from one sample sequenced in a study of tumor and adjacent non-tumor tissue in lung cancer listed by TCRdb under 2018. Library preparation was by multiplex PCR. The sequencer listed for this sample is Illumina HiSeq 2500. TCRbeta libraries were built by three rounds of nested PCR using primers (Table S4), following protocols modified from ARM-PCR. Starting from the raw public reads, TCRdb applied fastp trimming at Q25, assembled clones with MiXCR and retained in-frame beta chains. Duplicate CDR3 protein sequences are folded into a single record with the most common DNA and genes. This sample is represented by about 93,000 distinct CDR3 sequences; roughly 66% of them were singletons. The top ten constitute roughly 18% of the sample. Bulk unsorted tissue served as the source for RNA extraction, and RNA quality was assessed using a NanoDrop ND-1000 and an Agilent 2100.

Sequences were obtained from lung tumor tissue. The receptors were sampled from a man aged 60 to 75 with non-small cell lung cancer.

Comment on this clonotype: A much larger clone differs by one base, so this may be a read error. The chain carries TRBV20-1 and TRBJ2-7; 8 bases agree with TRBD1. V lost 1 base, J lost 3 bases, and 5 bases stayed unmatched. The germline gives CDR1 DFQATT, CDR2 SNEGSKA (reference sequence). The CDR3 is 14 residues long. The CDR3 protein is CSARGDRGSYEQYF. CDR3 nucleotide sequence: TGCAGTGCTAGAGGCGACAGGGGAAGCTACGAGCAGTACTTC.

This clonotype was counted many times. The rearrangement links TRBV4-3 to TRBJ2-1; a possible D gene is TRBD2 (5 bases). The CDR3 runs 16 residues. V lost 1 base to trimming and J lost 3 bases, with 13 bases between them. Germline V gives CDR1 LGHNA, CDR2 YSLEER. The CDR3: CASSQGARVFYNEQFF. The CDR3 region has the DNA TGCGCCAGCAGCCAAGGGGCGAGGGTTTTCTACAATGAGCAGTTCTTC.

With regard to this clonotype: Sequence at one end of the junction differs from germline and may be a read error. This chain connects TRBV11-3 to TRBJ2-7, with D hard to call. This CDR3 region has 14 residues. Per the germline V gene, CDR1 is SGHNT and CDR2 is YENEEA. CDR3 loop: CASSLDERAYKQYF. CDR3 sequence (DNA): TGCGCCAGCAGCTTAGATGAGAGAGCCTACAAGCAGTACTTC.

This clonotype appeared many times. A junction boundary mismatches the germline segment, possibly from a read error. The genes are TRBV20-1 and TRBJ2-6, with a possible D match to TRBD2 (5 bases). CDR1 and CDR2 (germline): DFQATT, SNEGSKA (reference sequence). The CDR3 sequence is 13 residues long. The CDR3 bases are TGCAGTGCAAGAGGGCTTGGGGCCAACGTCCTGACTTTC. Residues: CSARGLGANVLTF.

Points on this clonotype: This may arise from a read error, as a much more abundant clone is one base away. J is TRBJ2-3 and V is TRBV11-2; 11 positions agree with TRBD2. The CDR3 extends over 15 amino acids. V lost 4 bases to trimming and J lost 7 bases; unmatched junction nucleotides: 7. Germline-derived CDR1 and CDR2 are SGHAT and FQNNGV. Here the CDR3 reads CASSYKGLAVHTQYF. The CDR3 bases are TGTGCCAGCAGCTACAAGGGACTAGCGGTGCATACGCAGTATTTT.

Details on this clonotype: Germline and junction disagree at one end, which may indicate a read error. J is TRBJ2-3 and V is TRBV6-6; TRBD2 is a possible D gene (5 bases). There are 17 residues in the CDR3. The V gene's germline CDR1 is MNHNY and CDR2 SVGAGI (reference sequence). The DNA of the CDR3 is TGTACCAGCAGTTACGGGGAGTACAGTTTCTACACAGATACGCAGTATTTC. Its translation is CTSSYGEYSFYTDTQYF.

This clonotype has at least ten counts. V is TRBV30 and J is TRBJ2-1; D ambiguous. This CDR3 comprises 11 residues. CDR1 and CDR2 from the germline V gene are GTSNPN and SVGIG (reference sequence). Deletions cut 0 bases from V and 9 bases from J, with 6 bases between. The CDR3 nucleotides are TGTGCCTGGAGTGTGGGTGCTGAGCAGTTCTTC. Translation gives CAWSVGAEQFF.

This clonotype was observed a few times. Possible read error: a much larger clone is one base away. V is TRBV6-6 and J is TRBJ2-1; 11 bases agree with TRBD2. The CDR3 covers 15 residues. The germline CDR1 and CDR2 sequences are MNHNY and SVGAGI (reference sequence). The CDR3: CTSSGTSGSRYEQFF. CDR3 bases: TGTACCAGCAGTGGTACTAGCGGGAGTCGGTATGAGCAGTTCTTC.

The CDR3 coding sequence is TGTGTCAACAGTTGGGCCATTGTTAATCAGCCCCAGCATTTT. It translates to CVNSWAIVNQPQHF. The chain recombines TRBV28 with TRBJ1-5; the D is unclear. CDR1 is MDHEN, CDR2 SYDVKM, per germline. The CDR3 runs to 14 residues.

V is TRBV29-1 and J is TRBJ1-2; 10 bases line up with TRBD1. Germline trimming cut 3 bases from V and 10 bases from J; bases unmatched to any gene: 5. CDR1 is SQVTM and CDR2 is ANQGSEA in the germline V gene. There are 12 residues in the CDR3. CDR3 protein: CSVEDRGFDYTF. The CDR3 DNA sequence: TGCAGCGTTGAGGACAGGGGGTTTGACTACACCTTC.

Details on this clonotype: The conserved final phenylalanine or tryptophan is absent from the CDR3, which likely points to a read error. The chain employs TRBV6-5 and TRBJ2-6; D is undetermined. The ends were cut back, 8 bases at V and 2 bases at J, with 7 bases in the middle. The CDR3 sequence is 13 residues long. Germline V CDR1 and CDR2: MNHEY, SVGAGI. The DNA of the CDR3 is TGTGCCAGCGGTATGACTGGGGCCAACGTCCTGACTTTA. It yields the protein CASGMTGANVLTL.

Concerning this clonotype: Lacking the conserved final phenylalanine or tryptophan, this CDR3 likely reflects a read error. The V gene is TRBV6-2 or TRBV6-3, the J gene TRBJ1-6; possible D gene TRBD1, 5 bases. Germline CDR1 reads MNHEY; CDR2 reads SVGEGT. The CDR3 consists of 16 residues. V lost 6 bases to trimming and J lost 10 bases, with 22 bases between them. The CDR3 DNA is TGTGCCAGCAGCACCACCCGGGGCGGGGTTGAATCACCCCTCCACTAT. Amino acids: CASSTTRGGVESPLHY.

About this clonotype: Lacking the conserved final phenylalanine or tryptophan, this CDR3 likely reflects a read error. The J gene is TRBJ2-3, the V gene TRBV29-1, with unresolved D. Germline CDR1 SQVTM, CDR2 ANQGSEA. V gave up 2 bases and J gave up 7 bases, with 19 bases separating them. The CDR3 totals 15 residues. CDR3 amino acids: CSVESVTRSSNTQYY. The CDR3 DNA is TGCAGCGTTGAATCCGTGACAAGGTCCTCAAATACGCAGTATTAT.

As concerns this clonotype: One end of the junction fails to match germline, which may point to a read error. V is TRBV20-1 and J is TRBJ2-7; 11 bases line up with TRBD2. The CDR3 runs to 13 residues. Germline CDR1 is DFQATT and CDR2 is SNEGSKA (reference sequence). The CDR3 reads CSVETSGNYVQYF. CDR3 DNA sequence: TGCAGTGTAGAGACTAGCGGGAACTACGTGCAGTACTTC.

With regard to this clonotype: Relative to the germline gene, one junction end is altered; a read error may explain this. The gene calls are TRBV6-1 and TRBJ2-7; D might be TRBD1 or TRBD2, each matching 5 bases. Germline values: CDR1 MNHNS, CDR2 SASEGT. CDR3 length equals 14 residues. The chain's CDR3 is CASRNGQGRGERYF. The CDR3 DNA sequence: TGTGCCAGCAGAAATGGGCAGGGTCGGGGAGAGCGGTACTTC.

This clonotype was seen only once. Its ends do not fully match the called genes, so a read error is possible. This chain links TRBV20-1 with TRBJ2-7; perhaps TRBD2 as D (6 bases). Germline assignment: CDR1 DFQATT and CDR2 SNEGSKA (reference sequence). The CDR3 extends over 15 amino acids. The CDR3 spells CSACAKEGLFYEQYF. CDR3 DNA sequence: TGCAGTGCTTGTGCGAAAGAGGGACTGTTCTACGAGCAATACTTC.

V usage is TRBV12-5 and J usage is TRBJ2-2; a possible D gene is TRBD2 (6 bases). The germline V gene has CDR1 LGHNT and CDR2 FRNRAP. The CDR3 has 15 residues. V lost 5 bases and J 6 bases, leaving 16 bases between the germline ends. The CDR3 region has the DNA TGTGCTAGTGGTCCAGGGAGGACTAATCCCGGGGAGCTGTTTTTT. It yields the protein CASGPGRTNPGELFF.

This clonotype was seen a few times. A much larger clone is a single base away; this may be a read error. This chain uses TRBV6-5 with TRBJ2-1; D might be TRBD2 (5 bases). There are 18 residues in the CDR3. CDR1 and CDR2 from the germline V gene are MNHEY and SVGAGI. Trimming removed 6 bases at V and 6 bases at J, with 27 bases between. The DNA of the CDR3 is TGTGCCAGCAGCAACATTTTTGGCGGGTTAGTTCTCCGCAATGAGCAGTTCTTC. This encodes CASSNIFGGLVLRNEQFF.

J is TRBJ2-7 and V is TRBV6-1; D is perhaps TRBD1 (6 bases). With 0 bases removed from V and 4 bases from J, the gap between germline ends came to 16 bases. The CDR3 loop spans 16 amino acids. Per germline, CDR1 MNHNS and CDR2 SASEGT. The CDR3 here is CASSEASGQIDYEQYV. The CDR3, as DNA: TGTGCCAGCAGTGAAGCTTCTGGACAGATAGATTACGAGCAGTACGTC.

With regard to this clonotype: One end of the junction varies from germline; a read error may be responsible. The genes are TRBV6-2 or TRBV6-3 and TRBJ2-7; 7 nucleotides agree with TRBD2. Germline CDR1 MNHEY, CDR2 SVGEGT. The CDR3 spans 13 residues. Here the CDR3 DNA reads TGTGCTAGCGGGTCGGGAGCTACCTACGAGCGGTACTTC. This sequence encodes CASGSGATYERYF.

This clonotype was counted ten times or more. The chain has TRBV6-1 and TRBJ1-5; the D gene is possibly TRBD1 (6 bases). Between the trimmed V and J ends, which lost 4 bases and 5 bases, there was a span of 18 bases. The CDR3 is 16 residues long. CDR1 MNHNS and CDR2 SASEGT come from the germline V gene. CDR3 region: CASSGQGSVIYQPQHF. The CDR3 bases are TGTGCCAGCAGTGGGCAGGGGAGTGTAATATATCAGCCCCAGCATTTT.

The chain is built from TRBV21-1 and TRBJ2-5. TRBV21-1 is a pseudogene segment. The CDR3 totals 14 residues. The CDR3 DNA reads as TGTGCCAGCAGCAAACTTTGGGGTTGGGAGACCCTGTACTTC. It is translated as CASSKLWGWETLYF.

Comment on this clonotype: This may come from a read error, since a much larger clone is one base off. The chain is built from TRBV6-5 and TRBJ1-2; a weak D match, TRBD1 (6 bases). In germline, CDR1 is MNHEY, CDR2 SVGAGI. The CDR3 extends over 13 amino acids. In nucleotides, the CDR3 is TGTGTCAGCATCAAAACAGGGAACTATGGCTACACCTTC. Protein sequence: CVSIKTGNYGYTF.

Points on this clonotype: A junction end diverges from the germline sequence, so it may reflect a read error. The chain's CDR3 is CTSSSGIPGELCF. CDR3 DNA: TGTACCAGCAGTTCGGGGATCCCCGGGGAGCTGTGTTTT. The chain combines TRBV6-5 with TRBJ2-2; TRBD2 is a possible D gene (5 bases). Germline V gene sequence: CDR1 MNHEY, CDR2 SVGAGI. The CDR3 totals 13 residues.

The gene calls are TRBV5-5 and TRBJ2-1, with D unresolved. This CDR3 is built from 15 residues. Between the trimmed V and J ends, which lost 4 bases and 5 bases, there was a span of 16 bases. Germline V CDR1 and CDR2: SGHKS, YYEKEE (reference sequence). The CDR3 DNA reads TGTGCCAGCAGCGTTGACGGCGTAGTACACAATGAGCAGTTCTTC. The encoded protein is CASSVDGVVHNEQFF.

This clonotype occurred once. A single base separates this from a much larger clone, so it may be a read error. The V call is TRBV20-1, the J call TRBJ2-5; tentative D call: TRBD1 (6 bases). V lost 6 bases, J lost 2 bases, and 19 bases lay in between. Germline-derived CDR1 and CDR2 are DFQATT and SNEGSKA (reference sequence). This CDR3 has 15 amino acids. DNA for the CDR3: TGCAGTGCCAACCCAGAGAGGGGGACGCAAGAGACCCAGTACTTC. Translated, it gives CSANPERGTQETQYF.

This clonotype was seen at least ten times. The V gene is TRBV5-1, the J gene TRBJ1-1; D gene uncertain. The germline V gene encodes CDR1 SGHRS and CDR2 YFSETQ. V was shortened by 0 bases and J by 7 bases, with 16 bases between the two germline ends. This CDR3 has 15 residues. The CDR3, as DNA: TGCGCCAGCAGCTTGGATGGGAGAGGGTTTAATGAAGCTTTCTTT. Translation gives CASSLDGRGFNEAFF.

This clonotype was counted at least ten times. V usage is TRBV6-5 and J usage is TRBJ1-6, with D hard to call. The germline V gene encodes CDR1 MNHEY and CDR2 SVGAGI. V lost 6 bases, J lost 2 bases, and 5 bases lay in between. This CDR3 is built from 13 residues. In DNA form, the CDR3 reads TGTGCCAGCAGGGGTCCCTATAATTCACCCCTCCACTTT. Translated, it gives CASRGPYNSPLHF.

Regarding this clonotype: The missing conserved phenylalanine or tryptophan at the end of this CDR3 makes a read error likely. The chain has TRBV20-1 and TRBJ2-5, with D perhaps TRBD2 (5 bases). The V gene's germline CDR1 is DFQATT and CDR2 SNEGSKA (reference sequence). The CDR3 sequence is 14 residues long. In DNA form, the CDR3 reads TGCAGTGCCACAAAAGCAGAGGAGGAAGAGATCCAGTACCTC. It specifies CSATKAEEEEIQYL.

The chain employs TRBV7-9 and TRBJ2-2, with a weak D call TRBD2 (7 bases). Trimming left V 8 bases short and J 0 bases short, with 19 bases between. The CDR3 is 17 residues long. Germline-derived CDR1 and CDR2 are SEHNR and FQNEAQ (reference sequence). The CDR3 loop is CASFRTIGGPNTGELFF. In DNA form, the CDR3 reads TGTGCCAGCTTCCGGACTATCGGGGGGCCGAACACCGGGGAGCTGTTTTTT.